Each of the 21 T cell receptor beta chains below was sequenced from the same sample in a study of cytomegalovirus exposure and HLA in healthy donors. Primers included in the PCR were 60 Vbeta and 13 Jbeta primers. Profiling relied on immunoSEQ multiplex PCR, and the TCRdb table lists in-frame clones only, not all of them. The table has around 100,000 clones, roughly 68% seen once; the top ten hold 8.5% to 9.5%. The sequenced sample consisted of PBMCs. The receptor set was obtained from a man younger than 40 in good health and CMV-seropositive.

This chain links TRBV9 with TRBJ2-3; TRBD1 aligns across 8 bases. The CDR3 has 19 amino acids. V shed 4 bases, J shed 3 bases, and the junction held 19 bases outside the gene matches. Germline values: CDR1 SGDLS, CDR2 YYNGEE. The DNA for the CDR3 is TGTGCCAGCAGCAAGACACTAAATTTCAGGGGGCGAGGGACAGATACGCAGTATTTT. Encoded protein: CASSKTLNFRGRGTDTQYF.

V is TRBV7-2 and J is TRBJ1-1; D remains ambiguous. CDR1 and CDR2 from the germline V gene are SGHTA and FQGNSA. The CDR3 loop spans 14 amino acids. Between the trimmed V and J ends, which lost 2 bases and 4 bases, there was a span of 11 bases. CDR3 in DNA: TGTGCCAGCAGCTTACAACCGAGGTCCACTGAAGCTTTCTTT. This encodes CASSLQPRSTEAFF.

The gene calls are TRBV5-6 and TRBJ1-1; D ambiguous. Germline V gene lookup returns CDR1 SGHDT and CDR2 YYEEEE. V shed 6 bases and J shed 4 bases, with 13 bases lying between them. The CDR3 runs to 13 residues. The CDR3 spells CASTLDRVTEAFF. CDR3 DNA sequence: TGTGCCAGCACCCTCGACCGGGTCACTGAAGCTTTCTTT.

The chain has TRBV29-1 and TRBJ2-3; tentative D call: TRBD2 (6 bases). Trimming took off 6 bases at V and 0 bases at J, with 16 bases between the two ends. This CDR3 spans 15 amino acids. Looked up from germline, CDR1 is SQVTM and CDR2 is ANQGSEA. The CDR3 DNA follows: TGCAGCGTCTATGTCAGTGGGGGGAGCACAGATACGCAGTATTTT. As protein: CSVYVSGGSTDTQYF.

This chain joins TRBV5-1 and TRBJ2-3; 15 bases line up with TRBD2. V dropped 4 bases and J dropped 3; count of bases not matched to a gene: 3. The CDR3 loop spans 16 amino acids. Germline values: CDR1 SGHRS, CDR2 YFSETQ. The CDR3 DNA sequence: TGCGCCAGCAGCCTCGGGACTAGCGGGAGGACAGATACGCAGTATTTT. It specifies CASSLGTSGRTDTQYF.

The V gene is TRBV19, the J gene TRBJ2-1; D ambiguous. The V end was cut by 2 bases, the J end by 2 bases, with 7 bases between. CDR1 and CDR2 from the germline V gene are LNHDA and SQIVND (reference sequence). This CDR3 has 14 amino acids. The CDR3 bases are TGTGCCAGTAGTATAAGCCGGGCCTACAATGAGCAGTTCTTC. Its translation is CASSISRAYNEQFF.

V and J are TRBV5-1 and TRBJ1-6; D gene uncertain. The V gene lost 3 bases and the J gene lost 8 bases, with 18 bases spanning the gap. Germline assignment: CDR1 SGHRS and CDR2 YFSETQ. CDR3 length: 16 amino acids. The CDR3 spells CASSSSLAGPHSPLHF. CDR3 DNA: TGCGCCAGCAGCTCCTCTCTGGCAGGTCCCCATTCACCCCTCCACTTT.

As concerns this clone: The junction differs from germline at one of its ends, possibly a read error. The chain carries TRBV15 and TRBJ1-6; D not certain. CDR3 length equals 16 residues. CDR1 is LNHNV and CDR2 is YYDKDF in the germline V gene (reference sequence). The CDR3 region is CATSRDLGTYNSPLHF. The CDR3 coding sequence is TGTGCCACCAGCCGAGACTTGGGCACGTATAATTCACCCCTCCACTTT.

CDR3 DNA: TGTGCCAGCCGGATGGGACATGAGGAGAAACTGTTTTTT. It translates to CASRMGHEEKLFF. The chain employs TRBV11-1 and TRBJ1-4; D might be TRBD1 (6 bases). Germline CDR1 reads SGHAT; CDR2 reads FQDESV (reference sequence). The CDR3 covers 13 residues. V gave up 8 bases and J gave up 11 bases, with 18 bases separating them.

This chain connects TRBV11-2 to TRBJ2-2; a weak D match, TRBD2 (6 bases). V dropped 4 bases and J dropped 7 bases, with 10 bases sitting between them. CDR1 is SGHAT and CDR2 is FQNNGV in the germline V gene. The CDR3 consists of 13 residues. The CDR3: CASSWGTGGELFF. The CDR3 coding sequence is TGTGCCAGCAGCTGGGGGACTGGCGGGGAGCTGTTTTTT.

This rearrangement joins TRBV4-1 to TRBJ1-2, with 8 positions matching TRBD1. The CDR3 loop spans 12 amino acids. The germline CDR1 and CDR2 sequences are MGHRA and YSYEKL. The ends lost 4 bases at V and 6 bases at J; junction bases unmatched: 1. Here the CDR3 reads CASSPTGDGYTF. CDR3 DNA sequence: TGCGCCAGCAGCCCGACAGGGGATGGCTACACCTTC.

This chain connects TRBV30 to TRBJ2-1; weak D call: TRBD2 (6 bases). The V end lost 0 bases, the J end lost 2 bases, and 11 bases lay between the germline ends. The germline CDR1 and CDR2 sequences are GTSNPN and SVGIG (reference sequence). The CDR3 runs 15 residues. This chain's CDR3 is CAWSVGLATYNEQFF. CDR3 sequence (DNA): TGTGCCTGGAGTGTAGGGCTAGCGACCTACAATGAGCAGTTCTTC.

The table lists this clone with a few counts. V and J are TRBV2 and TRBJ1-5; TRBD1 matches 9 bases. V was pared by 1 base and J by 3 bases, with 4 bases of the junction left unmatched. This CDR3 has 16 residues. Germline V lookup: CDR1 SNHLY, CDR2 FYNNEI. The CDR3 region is CASSEEQGANNQPQHF. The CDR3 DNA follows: TGTGCCAGCAGTGAAGAACAGGGGGCGAACAATCAGCCCCAGCATTTT.

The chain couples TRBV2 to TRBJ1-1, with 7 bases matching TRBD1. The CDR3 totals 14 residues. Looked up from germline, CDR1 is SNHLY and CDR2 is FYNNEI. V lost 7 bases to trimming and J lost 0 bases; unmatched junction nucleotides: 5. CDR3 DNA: TGTGCCAGCATAGAGGGGGCATTGAACACTGAAGCTTTCTTT. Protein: CASIEGALNTEAFF.

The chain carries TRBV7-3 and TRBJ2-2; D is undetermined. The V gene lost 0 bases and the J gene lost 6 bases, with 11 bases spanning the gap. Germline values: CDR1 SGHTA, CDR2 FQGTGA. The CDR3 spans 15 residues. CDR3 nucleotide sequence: TGTGCCAGCAGCTTAACGTTAGAGGCACCCGGGGAGCTGTTTTTT. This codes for CASSLTLEAPGELFF.

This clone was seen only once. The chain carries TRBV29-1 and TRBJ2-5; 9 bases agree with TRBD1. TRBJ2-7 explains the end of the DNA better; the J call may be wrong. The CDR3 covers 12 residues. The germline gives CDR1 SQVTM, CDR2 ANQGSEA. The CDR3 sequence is CSVRDRAYEQYF. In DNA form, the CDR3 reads TGCAGCGTCCGGGACAGGGCGTACGAGCAGTACTTC.

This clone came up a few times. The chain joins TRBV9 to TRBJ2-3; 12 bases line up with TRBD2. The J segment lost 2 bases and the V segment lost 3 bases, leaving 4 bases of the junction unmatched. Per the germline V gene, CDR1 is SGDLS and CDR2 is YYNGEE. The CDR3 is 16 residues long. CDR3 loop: CASSASGGANTDTQYF. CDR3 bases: TGTGCCAGCAGCGCTAGCGGGGGGGCAAACACAGATACGCAGTATTTT.

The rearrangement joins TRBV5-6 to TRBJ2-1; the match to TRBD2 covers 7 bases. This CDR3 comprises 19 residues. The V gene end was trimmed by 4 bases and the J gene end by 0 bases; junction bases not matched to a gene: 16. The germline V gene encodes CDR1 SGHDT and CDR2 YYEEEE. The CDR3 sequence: CASSPGRASGRYSYNEQFF. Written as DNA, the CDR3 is TGTGCCAGCAGCCCCGGCAGGGCTAGCGGCAGATACTCCTACAATGAGCAGTTCTTC.

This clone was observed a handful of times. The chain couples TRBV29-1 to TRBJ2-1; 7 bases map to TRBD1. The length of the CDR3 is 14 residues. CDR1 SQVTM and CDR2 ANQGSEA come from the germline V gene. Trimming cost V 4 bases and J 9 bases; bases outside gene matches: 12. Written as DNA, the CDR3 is TGCAGCGTTGCACGACAGGGTGGTTTTAGTGAGCAGTTCTTC. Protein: CSVARQGGFSEQFF.

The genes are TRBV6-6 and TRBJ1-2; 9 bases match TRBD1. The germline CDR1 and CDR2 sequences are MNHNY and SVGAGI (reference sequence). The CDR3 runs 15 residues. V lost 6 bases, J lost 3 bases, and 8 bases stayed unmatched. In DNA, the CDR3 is TGTGCCAGCAGCAAGGTGGGACAGGGTGACTATGGCTACACCTTC. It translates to CASSKVGQGDYGYTF.

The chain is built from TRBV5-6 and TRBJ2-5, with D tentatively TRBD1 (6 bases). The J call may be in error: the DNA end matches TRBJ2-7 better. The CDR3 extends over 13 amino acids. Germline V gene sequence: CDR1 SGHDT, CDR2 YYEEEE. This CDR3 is CASSFGRGYEQYF. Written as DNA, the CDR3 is TGTGCCAGCAGCTTTGGCAGGGGCTACGAGCAGTACTTC.